A selection of T cell receptor beta chains follows, all from one sample in a study of blood T cell repertoires in COVID-19. The table came from immunoSEQ multiplex PCR; TCRdb's copy has only in-frame clones and leaves some out. The sample holds some 230,000 clones, more than 80% seen once. Sequencing was done on a sample of PBMCs or T cells enriched from blood (not recorded which). Receptors originate from a woman aged 18-30 years in a cohort exposed to, infected with or recovered from COVID-19 (not recorded which). Each CDR3 is given with its conserved first and last residue. The order of the fields is V gene, J gene, CDR3 protein.

V: TRBV12-3/TRBV12-4
J: TRBJ1-2
CDR3: CASSLSRYGYTF

V: TRBV5-5
J: TRBJ1-3
CDR3: CASSLGHSGNTIYF

V: TRBV12-3/TRBV12-4
J: TRBJ2-1
CDR3: CASSSLAFGEQFF

V: TRBV7-7
J: TRBJ2-5
CDR3: CASSPNQGGRETQYF

V: TRBV3-1/TRBV3-2
J: TRBJ1-2
CDR3: CASSQEEFYGYTF

V: TRBV2
J: TRBJ1-2
CDR3: CASTENYGYTF

V: TRBV3-1/TRBV3-2
J: TRBJ1-1
CDR3: CASSPGPGDTEAFF

V: TRBV7-2
J: TRBJ1-5
CDR3: CASSLRQGNQPQHF

V: TRBV19
J: TRBJ2-1
CDR3: CASSKETGGNEQFF

V: TRBV18
J: TRBJ1-1
CDR3: CASSLGSPGTEAFF

V: TRBV3-1/TRBV3-2
J: TRBJ1-2
CDR3: CASSPSGTFNYGYTF

V: TRBV25-1
J: TRBJ1-3
CDR3: CASSDLEGAGNTIYF

V: TRBV6-5
J: TRBJ1-3
CDR3: CASSYSGGRVGNTIYF

V: TRBV5-4
J: TRBJ2-3
CDR3: CASSLGTGRTDTQYF

V: TRBV7-2
J: TRBJ2-5
CDR3: CASSQQLAGEETQYF

V: TRBV9
J: TRBJ2-1
CDR3: CASSATSSVSNEQFF

V: TRBV5-1
J: TRBJ2-1
CDR3: CASSLGTIPNEQFF

V: TRBV2
J: TRBJ1-5
CDR3: CASRDDRGNQPQHF

V: TRBV3-1/TRBV3-2
J: TRBJ2-1
CDR3: CASSLVAGVAYNEQFF

V: TRBV19
J: TRBJ1-4
CDR3: CASSLGQGFFELFF

V: TRBV5-1
J: TRBJ2-2
CDR3: CASSLSGLAVNTGELFF

V: TRBV27
J: TRBJ1-5
CDR3: CASSGGWNQPQHF

V: TRBV7-9
J: TRBJ1-2
CDR3: CASSLAGTGRDGYTF

V: TRBV5-1
J: TRBJ1-1
CDR3: CASSVDPRENTEAFF

V: TRBV5-1
J: TRBJ1-2
CDR3: CASSLTGVGGYGYTF

V: TRBV11-2
J: TRBJ2-3
CDR3: CASSPYRGWETDTQYF

V: TRBV19
J: TRBJ1-5
CDR3: CASSIEPPDRGQISNQPQHF

V: TRBV11-2
J: TRBJ2-1
CDR3: CASSMGQGNEQFF

V: TRBV18
J: TRBJ2-7
CDR3: CASSVTGGPVWEQYF

V: TRBV28
J: TRBJ2-7
CDR3: CASSLTSGQGQYF

V: TRBV11-2
J: TRBJ1-5
CDR3: CASSSETGRGNQPQHF

V: TRBV11-2
J: TRBJ2-7
CDR3: CASSQGTGGLSSYEQYF

V: TRBV10-2
J: TRBJ2-7
CDR3: CASSELVWGQGVYEQYF

V: TRBV28
J: TRBJ2-4
CDR3: CASSLGGGKNIQYF

V: TRBV30
J: TRBJ2-7
CDR3: CAWSQGLRNEQYF

V: TRBV11-2
J: TRBJ2-2
CDR3: CASSSGTGSVGELFF

V: TRBV3-1/TRBV3-2
J: TRBJ2-1
CDR3: CASSPTPSGTYNEQFF

V: TRBV2
J: TRBJ1-5
CDR3: CASRDDRGLQPQHF

V: TRBV2
J: TRBJ2-5
CDR3: CASRGGPEETQYF